This T cell receptor beta chain was profiled in a study of early T cells in non-severe SARS-CoV-2 infection. The CDR3 extends over 17 amino acids. Deletions cut 1 base from V and 8 bases from J, with 21 bases between. Germline assignment: CDR1 SEHNR and CDR2 FQNEAQ (reference sequence). This clonotype was observed a few times. Each CDR3 protein gets one entry after TCRdb re-called the 5' RACE reads with MiXCR. The sample carries about 66,000 distinct CDR3 sequences, approximately 9% recorded once. The chain is built from TRBV7-9 and TRBJ2-4; tentatively, D is TRBD1 (5 bases). The sequencing input was whole blood. The receptor's source is an adult who was a healthcare worker with PCR-confirmed SARS-CoV-2 infection or an uninfected control (not recorded which). The DNA of the CDR3 is TGTGCCAGCAGCTTAGAAGCAGGCCAGGGCGGTTTTTACATTCAGTACTTC. This sequence encodes CASSLEAGQGGFYIQYF.